A single sample is the source of the 13 T cell receptor beta chains below, sequenced in a study of CD8+CD57+ T cells in acquired aplastic anemia. CDR3 and TCR beta VDJ profiling relied on a genomic DNA template. TCRdb re-derived calls from the reads in MiXCR, one entry per CDR3 protein. The sample consists of around 430,000 distinct CDR3 sequences, approximately 32% of them appearing once. Patients who underwent sequencing had shown CD8+CD57+ cell expansion by flow cytometry. The specimen was sorted CD4+, CD8+, or CD8+CD57+ T cells (not recorded which) from PBMCs. The receptors originated from a human donor with aplastic anemia.

About this clonotype: In this CDR3 the conserved last residue, phenylalanine or tryptophan, is missing, so a read error is likely. The chain is built from TRBV7-2 and TRBJ2-5, with 10 bases identical to TRBD2. V lost 4 bases and J lost 4; bases outside the gene matches: 9. CDR1 is SGHTA and CDR2 is FQGNSA in the germline V gene. The CDR3 runs to 16 residues. The CDR3 spells CASSSRAGGVGETQYS. CDR3 nucleotide sequence: TGTGCCAGCAGCTCGAGAGCGGGAGGGGTGGGAGAGACCCAGTACTCC.

This clonotype was detected many times. The chain links TRBV12-3 or TRBV12-4 to TRBJ1-2; 8 positions agree with TRBD1. This CDR3 is built from 15 residues. V was clipped by 3 bases and J by 0 bases; unmatched bases: 3. CDR3 bases: TGTGCCAGCAGTTTGGGGACAGGAGCTAACTATGGCTACACCTTC. Its translation is CASSLGTGANYGYTF.

Comment on this clonotype: Just one base apart from a much larger clone, this may be a read error. The V and J genes are TRBV6-1 and TRBJ2-5, with unresolved D. CDR1 is MNHNS and CDR2 is SASEGT in the germline V gene. CDR3 size: 13 residues. V lost 3 bases, J lost 0 bases, and 5 bases lay in between. This CDR3 reads CASSEGYQETQYF. The CDR3 nucleotides are TGTGCCAGCAGTGAGGGGTACCAAGAGACCCAGTACTTC.

This clonotype was picked up many times. The J gene is TRBJ2-7, the V gene TRBV29-1; TRBD1 matches at 11 bases. The CDR3 length is 14 residues. CDR1 is SQVTM and CDR2 is ANQGSEA in the germline V gene. Trimming removed 5 bases from V and 2 bases from J; junction bases left unmatched: 5. In DNA form, the CDR3 reads TGCAGCGTTTGGGACAGGGGGAAAACCTACGAGCAGTACTTC. Its protein product is CSVWDRGKTYEQYF.

In this sample, this clonotype turned up a few times. The V and J genes are TRBV29-1 and TRBJ1-4; the D gene is possibly TRBD1 (5 bases). Trimming pared 6 bases from V and 7 bases from J, leaving 15 bases between. The germline V gene has CDR1 SQVTM and CDR2 ANQGSEA. This CDR3 spans 13 amino acids. The CDR3 loop is CSVTTTGTEKLFF. The CDR3 nucleotides read TGCAGCGTCACGACCACCGGGACTGAAAAACTGTTTTTT. Drawing the rest from reference TRBV29-1 and TRBJ1-4, the complete variable domain is SAVISQKPSRDICQRGTSLTIQCQVDSQVTMMFWYRQQPGQSLTLIATANQGSEATYESGFVIDKFPISRPNLTFSTLTVSNMSPEDSSIYLCSVTTTGTEKLFFGSGTQLSVL.

This clonotype was counted ten times or more. The chain combines TRBV24-1 with TRBJ1-3, with D possibly matching TRBD1 (5 bases). Germline CDR1 is KGHDR and CDR2 is SFDVKD. Trimming cost V 8 bases and J 0 bases, with 7 bases left between them. The CDR3 runs to 13 residues. CDR3 region: CATTDSSGNTIYF. For the CDR3, the DNA is TGTGCCACCACTGACAGCTCTGGAAACACCATATATTTT.

This clonotype was seen a few times. The chain has TRBV11-2 and TRBJ2-2, with a possible D match to TRBD2 (6 bases). Germline loops: CDR1 SGHAT, CDR2 FQNNGV. The germline V and J ends were trimmed by 5 bases and 4 bases, with 14 bases remaining between them. The CDR3 has 15 amino acids. CDR3 sequence reads: CASSPGGRGTGELFF. CDR3 in DNA: TGTGCCAGCAGCCCCGGAGGGCGGGGCACCGGGGAGCTGTTTTTT.

The genes are TRBV7-2 and TRBJ2-5; D gene unclear. The germline gives CDR1 SGHTA, CDR2 FQGNSA. The V and J ends lost 5 bases and 9 bases respectively, with 13 bases between them. There are 12 residues in the CDR3. CDR3 in amino acids: CASSPSNQPQYF. The CDR3 DNA reads TGTGCCAGCAGCCCGTCCAATCAGCCCCAGTACTTC.

This sequence joins TRBV15 and TRBJ1-2; tentative D call: TRBD1 (5 bases). The CDR3 extends over 15 amino acids. The germline V and J ends were trimmed by 0 bases and 4 bases, with 12 bases remaining between them. Germline V gene data show CDR1 as LNHNV and CDR2 as YYDKDF (reference sequence). CDR3 in amino acids: CATSRDPGQFYGYTF. CDR3 nucleotides: TGTGCCACCAGCAGAGATCCAGGGCAGTTCTATGGCTACACCTTC. Full variable domain (remainder filled in from reference TRBV15 and TRBJ1-2): DAMVIQNPRYQVTQFGKPVTLSCSQTLNHNVMYWYQQKSSQAPKLLFHYYDKDFNNEADTPDNFQSRRPNTSFCFLDIRSPGLGDTAMYLCATSRDPGQFYGYTFGSGTRLTVV.

Many counts were recorded for this clonotype. Written as DNA, the CDR3 is TGTGCCAGCGGGCCGACAGACTATAATTCACCCCTCCACTTT. Translation gives CASGPTDYNSPLHF. This sequence joins TRBV2 and TRBJ1-6; TRBD1 is a possible D gene (5 bases). The CDR3 runs 14 residues. V was trimmed by 8 bases and J by 3 bases, leaving 11 bases between them. Germline loops: CDR1 SNHLY, CDR2 FYNNEI.

J is TRBJ1-1 and V is TRBV29-1, with 10 bases matching TRBD1. The CDR3 contains 13 residues. Germline CDR1 reads SQVTM; CDR2 reads ANQGSEA. Trimming removed 6 bases from V and 1 base from J; junction bases left unmatched: 2. The CDR3 DNA reads TGCAGCGTGGGACAGGGGACGAACACTGAAGCTTTCTTT. It encodes CSVGQGTNTEAFF.

At least ten counts were recorded for this clonotype. The V gene is TRBV5-4, the J gene TRBJ1-6, with 8 bases matching TRBD1. The germline V gene has CDR1 SGHNT and CDR2 YYREEE (reference sequence). This CDR3 is 17 amino acids long. V lost 3 bases, J lost 7 bases, and 12 bases stayed unmatched. CDR3: CASSSEDRVMANSPLHF. CDR3 in DNA: TGTGCCAGCAGCTCCGAGGACAGGGTGATGGCCAATTCACCCCTCCACTTT.

The rearrangement links TRBV3-1 to TRBJ1-5; D may be TRBD1 (6 bases). The V end lost 1 base, the J end lost 3 bases, and 7 bases lay between the germline ends. Germline CDR1 LGHDT, CDR2 YNNKEL (reference sequence). This CDR3 spans 14 amino acids. For the CDR3, the DNA is TGTGCCAGCAGCCAAGGGACAGTCAATCAGCCCCAGCATTTT. Protein: CASSQGTVNQPQHF.